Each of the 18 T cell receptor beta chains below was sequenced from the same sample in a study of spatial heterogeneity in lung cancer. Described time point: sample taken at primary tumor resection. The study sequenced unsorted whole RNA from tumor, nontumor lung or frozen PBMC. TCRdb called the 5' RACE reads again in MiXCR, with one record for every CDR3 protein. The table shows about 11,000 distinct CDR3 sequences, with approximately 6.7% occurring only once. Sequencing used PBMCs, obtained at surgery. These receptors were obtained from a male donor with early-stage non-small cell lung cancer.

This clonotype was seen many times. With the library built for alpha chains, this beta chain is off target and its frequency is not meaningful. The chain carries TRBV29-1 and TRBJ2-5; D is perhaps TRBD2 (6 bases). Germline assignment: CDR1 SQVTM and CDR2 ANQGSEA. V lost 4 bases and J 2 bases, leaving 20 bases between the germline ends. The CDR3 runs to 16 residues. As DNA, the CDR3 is TGCAGCGTTGGGGGAGGCGCAGCGGGTAGACAAGAGACCCAGTACTTC. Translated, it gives CSVGGGAAGRQETQYF.

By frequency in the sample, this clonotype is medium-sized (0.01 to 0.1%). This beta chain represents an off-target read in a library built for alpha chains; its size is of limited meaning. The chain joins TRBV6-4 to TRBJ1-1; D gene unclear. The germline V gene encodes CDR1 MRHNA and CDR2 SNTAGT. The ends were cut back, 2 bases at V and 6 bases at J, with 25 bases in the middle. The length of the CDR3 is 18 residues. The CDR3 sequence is CASSDPRIKGKVGAEAFF. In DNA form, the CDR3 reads TGTGCCAGCAGTGACCCGAGGATAAAAGGGAAGGTCGGCGCTGAAGCTTTCTTT.

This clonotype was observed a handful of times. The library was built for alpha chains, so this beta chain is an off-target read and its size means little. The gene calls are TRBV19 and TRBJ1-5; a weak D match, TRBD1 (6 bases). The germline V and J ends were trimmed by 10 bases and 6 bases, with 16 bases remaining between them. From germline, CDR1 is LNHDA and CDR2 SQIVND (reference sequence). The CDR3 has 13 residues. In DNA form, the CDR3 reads TGTGCCACTACATCAGGGGCTGGTCAGCCCCAGCATTTT. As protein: CATTSGAGQPQHF.

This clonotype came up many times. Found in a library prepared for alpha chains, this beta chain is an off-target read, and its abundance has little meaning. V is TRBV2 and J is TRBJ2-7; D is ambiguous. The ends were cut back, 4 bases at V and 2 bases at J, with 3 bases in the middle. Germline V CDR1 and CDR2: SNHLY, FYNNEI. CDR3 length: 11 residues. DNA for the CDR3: TGTGCCAGCAGTGTCACCTACGAGCAGTACTTC. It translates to CASSVTYEQYF.

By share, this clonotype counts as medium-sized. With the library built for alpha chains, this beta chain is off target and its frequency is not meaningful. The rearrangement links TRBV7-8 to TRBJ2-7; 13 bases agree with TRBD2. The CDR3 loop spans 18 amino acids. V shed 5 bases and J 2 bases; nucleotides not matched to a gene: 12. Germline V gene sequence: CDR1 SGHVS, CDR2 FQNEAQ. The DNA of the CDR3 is TGTGCCAGCAGCCCCGGACTAGCGGGGGTAGTATTTGCCTACGAGCAGTACTTC. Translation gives CASSPGLAGVVFAYEQYF.

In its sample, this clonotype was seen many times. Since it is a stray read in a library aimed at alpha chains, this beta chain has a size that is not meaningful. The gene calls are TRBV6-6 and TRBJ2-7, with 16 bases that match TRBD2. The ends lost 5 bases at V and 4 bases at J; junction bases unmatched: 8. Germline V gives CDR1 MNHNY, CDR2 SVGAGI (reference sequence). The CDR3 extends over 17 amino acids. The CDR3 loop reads CASSTPGLAGGPYEQYF. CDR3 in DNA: TGTGCCAGCAGTACGCCGGGACTAGCGGGAGGGCCATACGAGCAGTACTTC.

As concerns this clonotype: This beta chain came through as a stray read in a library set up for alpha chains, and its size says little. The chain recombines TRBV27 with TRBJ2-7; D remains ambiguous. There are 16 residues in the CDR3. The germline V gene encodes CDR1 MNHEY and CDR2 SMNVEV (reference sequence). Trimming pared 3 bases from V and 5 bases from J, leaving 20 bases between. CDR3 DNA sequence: TGTGCCAGCAGTTTTACCCCCAGCCCGGGCAAAGACGAGCAGTACTTC. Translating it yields CASSFTPSPGKDEQYF.

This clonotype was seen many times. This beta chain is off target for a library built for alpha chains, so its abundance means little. The CDR3 loop is CASSESAGSTDTQYF. The CDR3 DNA reads TGTGCCAGCAGTGAATCGGCGGGGAGCACAGATACGCAGTATTTT. The genes are TRBV6-1 and TRBJ2-3; D might be TRBD2 (6 bases). Germline values: CDR1 MNHNS, CDR2 SASEGT. There are 15 residues in the CDR3. Trimming took 2 bases from V and 0 from J, leaving 9 bases between them.

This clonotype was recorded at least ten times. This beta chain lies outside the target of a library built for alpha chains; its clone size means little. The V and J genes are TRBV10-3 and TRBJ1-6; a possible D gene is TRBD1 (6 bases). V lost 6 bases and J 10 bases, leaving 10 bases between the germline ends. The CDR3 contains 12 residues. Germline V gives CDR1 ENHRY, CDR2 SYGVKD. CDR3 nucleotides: TGTGCCATCAGACAGGGTGGCTCACCCCTCCACTTT. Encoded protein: CAIRQGGSPLHF.

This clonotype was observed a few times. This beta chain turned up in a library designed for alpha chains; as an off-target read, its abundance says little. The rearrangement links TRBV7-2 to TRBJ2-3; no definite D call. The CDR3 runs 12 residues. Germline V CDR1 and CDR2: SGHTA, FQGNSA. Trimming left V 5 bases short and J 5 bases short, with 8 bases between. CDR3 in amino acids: CASSAYLDTQYF. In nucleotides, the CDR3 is TGTGCCAGCAGCGCATACTTAGATACGCAGTATTTT.

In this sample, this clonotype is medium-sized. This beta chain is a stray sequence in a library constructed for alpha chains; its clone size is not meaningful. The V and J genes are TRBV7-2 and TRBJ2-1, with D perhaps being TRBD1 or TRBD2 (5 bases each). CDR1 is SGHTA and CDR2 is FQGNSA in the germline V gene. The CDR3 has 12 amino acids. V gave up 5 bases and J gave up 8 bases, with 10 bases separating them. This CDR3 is CASSMGPHEQFF. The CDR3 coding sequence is TGTGCCAGCAGCATGGGACCCCATGAGCAGTTCTTC.

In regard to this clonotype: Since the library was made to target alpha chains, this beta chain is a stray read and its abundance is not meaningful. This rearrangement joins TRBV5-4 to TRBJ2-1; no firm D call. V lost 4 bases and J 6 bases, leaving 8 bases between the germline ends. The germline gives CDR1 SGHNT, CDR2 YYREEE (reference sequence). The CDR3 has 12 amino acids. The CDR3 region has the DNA TGTGCCAGCAGCGAAGGACCCAATGAGCAGTTCTTC. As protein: CASSEGPNEQFF.

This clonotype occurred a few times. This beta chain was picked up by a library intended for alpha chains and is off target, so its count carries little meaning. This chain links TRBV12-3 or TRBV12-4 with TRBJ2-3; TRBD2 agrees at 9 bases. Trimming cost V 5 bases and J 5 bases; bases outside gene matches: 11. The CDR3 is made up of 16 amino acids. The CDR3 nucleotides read TGTGCCAGCAGTGCTCTAGGCGGGGGGGCCGTAGATACGCAGTATTTT. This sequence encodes CASSALGGGAVDTQYF.

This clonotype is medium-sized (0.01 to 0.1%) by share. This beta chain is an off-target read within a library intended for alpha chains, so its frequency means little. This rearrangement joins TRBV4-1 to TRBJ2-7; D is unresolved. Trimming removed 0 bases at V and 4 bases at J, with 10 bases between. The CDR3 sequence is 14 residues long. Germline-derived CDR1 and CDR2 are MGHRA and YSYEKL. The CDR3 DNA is TGCGCCAGCAGCCAAGAGGTCACCCTTTACGAGCAGTACTTC. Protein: CASSQEVTLYEQYF.

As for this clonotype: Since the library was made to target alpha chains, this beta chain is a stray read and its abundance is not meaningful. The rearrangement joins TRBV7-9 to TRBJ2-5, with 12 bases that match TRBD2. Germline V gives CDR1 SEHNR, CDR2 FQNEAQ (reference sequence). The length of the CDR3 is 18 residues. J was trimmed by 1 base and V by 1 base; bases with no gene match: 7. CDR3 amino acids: CASSLVVTSGSLQETQYF. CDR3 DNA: TGTGCCAGCAGCTTAGTTGTGACTAGCGGGAGCCTCCAAGAGACCCAGTACTTC.

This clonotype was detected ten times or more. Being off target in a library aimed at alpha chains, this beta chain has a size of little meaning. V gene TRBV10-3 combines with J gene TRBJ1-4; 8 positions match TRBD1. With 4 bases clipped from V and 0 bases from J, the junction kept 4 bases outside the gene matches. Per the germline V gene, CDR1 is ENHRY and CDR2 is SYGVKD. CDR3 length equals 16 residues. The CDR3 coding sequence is TGTGCCATCAGTGGGACAGGGCCCGCAACTAATGAAAAACTGTTTTTT. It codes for CAISGTGPATNEKLFF.

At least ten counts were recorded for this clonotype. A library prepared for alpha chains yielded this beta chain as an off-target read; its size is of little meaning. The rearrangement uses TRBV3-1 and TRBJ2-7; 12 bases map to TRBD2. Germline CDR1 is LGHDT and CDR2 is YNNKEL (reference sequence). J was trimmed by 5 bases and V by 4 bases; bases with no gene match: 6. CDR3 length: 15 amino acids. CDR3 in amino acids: CASSPWTSGMDEQYF. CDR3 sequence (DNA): TGTGCCAGCAGCCCCTGGACTAGCGGGATGGACGAGCAGTACTTC.

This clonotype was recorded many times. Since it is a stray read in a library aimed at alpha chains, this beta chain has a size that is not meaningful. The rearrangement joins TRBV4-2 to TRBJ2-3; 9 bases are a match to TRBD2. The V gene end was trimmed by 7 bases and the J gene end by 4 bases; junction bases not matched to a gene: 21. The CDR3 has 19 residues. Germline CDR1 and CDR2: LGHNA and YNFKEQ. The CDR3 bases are TGTGCCAGCACCCCGGCACAAGCACGGGGCCTAGCGGGGCCAGATACGCAGTATTTT. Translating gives CASTPAQARGLAGPDTQYF.